These 7 T cell receptor beta chains were all obtained from the same sample, sequenced in a study of T cell repertoires in cytomegalovirus infection. Each CDR3 protein is one row after TCRdb ran MiXCR on the reads. The sample records 350,000 to 500,000 distinct CDR3 sequences, 25% to 40% being singletons. The sequenced sample was PBMCs. The receptor set was obtained from a human donor in good health (CMV status not recorded). Some clones in this sample may be carry-over from other donors' samples.

Turning to this clonotype: A junction boundary mismatches the germline segment, possibly from a read error. The V and J genes are TRBV7-9 and TRBJ2-1; perhaps TRBD2 as D (5 bases). Germline CDR1 SEHNR, CDR2 FQNEAQ (reference sequence). The CDR3 runs 18 residues. The CDR3 DNA reads TGTGACAGCAGCTTAGCGTGGAAGGGCCGACGCTCCTACAATGAGCAGTTCTTC. This gives the protein CDSSLAWKGRRSYNEQFF.

V is TRBV6-1 and J is TRBJ1-5; 7 bases map to TRBD1. This CDR3 is built from 16 residues. CDR1 is MNHNS, CDR2 SASEGT, per germline. With V trimmed by 4 bases and J by 1 base, 7 bases remained unmatched. The CDR3 region has the DNA TGTGCCAGCAGTGGGCAGGGGGTGGGGAGCAATCAGCCCCAGCATTTT. It translates to CASSGQGVGSNQPQHF.

As concerns this clonotype: Possible read error: a much larger clone is one base away. The chain employs TRBV6-5 and TRBJ2-6; D remains ambiguous. This CDR3 is 16 amino acids long. The germline V gene encodes CDR1 MNHEY and CDR2 SVGAGI. The CDR3 DNA follows: TGTGCCAGCAAATTGTACGGAGACTCTGGGACCAACGTCCTGACTTTC. Translation: CASKLYGDSGTNVLTF.

This clonotype was picked up many times. The rearrangement uses TRBV7-2 and TRBJ2-2, with 7 bases aligning to TRBD2. CDR1 is SGHTA and CDR2 is FQGNSA in the germline V gene. With 1 base clipped from V and 4 bases from J, the junction kept 3 bases outside the gene matches. This CDR3 spans 15 amino acids. The CDR3 loop reads CASSLELARTGELFF. The CDR3 bases are TGTGCCAGCAGCTTAGAACTAGCGCGCACCGGGGAGCTGTTTTTT.

This sequence joins TRBV5-4 and TRBJ1-6, with D perhaps TRBD1 (5 bases). The CDR3 has 16 amino acids. Deletions cut 0 bases from V and 3 bases from J, with 10 bases between. Germline lookup yields CDR1 SGHNT and CDR2 YYREEE (reference sequence). CDR3 sequence reads: CASSLDGANYNSPLHF. The CDR3 nucleotides read TGTGCCAGCAGCTTGGACGGGGCGAACTATAATTCACCCCTCCACTTT.

This clonotype showed up many times. The chain employs TRBV28 and TRBJ1-6; perhaps TRBD1 as D (6 bases). V was shortened by 2 bases and J by 8 bases, with 10 bases between the two germline ends. CDR1 is MDHEN and CDR2 is SYDVKM in the germline V gene. The CDR3 contains 14 residues. CDR3 loop: CASSLGTRHSPLHF. CDR3 bases: TGTGCCAGCAGTTTAGGGACACGGCATTCACCCCTCCACTTT.

The V gene is TRBV15, the J gene TRBJ2-5; 8 bases are shared with TRBD1. The CDR3 loop spans 13 amino acids. The germline V gene has CDR1 LNHNV and CDR2 YYDKDF (reference sequence). The trim removed 5 bases at V and 5 bases at J, leaving 4 bases unmatched. The CDR3, as DNA: TGTGCCACCAGCCGGACAGGGCGGGAGACCCAGTACTTC. It yields the protein CATSRTGRETQYF.